This T cell receptor beta chain was identified in a study of CD8 T cells in ankylosing spondylitis. The CDR3 has 11 residues. The V gene lost 2 bases and the J gene lost 9 bases, with 5 bases spanning the gap. CDR1 and CDR2 from the germline V gene are LNHDA and SQIVND (reference sequence). A quantitative 5'-RACE method, one with molecular barcodes, was used to make TCR beta libraries. MiXCR, run by TCRdb on the 5' RACE reads, gives a single entry per CDR3 protein. The sample contains 300,000 to 400,000 distinct CDR3 sequences, under 15% of which appear only once. This clonotype was counted only a few times. The antigen remains unidentified. Whole-study results and caveats: Disease-linked clones were reportedly significantly enriched in matched ankylosing spondylitis synovial fluid. Reactive arthritis synovial fluid and blood previously showed some of these motif variants. A CD8+ phenotype characterized the disease-linked clones, which were relatively rare in peripheral blood.

The chain joins TRBV19 to TRBJ2-1; D is undetermined. The origin of this receptor is a male donor with ankylosing spondylitis or in good health (not recorded which). The sequencing sample was made of blood, either unsorted or a sorted T cell fraction (not recorded which). The CDR3 here is CASSIKFEQFF. DNA for the CDR3: TGTGCCAGTAGTATAAAGTTTGAGCAGTTCTTC.